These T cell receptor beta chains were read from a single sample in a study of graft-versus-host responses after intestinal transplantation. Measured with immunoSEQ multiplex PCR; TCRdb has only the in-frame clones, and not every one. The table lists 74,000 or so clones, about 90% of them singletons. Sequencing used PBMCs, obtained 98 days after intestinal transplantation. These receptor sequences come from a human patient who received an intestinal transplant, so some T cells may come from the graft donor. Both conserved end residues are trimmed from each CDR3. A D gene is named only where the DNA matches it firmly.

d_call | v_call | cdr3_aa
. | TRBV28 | ASSPRDRNNSPLH
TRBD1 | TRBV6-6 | ASSYSTGGGYT
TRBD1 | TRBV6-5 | ASSYRDRTYGYT
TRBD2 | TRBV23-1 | ASSQLRGLAGGPNEQY
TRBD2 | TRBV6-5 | ASSSSGGYQETQY
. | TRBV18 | ASSPRELRGSEQY
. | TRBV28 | ASSLSLNTEAF
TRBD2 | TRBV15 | ATSTGLVGASTDTQY
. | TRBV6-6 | ASSYSIVFNNEKLF
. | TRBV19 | ASGVAVGYTGELF
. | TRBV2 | ASTFRGRNGELF
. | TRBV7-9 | ASSPSSYNQPQH
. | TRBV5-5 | ASSSPDSYEQY
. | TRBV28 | ASSLGGPTDTQY
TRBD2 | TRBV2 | ASRGKLAGDEQY
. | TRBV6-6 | ASSRTVPFNSPLH
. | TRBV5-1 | ASSLGGPLSGNTIY
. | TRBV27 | ASGSRVNTGELF
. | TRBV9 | ASSPEGLVGYNEQF
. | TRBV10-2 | ARHLLRSSYNEQF
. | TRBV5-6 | ASSPTGKYEQY
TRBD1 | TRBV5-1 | ASATQPRTGGLGTEAF
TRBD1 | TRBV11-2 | ASSPGTGRVYEQY
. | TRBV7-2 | ASRDASTDTQY